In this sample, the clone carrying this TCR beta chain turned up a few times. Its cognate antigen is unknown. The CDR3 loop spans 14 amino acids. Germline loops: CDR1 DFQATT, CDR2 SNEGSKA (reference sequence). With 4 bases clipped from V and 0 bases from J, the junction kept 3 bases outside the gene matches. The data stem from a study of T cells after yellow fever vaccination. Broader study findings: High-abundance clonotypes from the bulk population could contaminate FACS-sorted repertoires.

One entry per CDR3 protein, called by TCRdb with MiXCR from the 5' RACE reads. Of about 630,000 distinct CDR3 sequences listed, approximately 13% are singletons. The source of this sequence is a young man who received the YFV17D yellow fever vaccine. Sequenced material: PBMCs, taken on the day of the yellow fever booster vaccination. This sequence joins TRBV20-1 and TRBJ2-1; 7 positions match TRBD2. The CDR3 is CSAIRDYSYNEQFF. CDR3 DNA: TGCAGTGCTATCCGGGACTACTCCTACAATGAGCAGTTCTTC.